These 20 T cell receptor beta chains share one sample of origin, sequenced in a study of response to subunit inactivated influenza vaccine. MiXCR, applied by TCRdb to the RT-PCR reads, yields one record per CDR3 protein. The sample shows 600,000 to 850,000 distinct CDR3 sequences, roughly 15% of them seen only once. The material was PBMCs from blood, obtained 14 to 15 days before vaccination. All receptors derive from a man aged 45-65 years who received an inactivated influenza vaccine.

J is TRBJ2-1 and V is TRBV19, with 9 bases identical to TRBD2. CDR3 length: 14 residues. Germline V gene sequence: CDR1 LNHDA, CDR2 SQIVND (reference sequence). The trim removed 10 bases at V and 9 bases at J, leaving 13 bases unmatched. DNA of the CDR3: TGTGCCACCGCCAAGGGGCTAGCGGGGACTGAGCAGTTCTTC. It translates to CATAKGLAGTEQFF.

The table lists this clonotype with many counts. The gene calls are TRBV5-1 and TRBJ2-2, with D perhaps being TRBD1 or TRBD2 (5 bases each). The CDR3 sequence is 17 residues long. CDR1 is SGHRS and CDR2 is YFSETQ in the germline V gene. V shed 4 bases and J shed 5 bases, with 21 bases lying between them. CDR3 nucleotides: TGCGCCAGCAGCCCCGGACAAGGTGGTACGGGAACCGGGGAGCTGTTTTTT. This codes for CASSPGQGGTGTGELFF.

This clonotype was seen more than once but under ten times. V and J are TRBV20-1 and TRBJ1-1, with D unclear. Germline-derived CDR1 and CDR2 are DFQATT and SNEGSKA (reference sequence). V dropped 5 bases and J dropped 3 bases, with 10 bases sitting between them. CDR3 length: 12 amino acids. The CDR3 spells CSAGRSYTEAFF. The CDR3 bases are TGCAGTGCTGGGCGAAGTTACACTGAAGCTTTCTTT.

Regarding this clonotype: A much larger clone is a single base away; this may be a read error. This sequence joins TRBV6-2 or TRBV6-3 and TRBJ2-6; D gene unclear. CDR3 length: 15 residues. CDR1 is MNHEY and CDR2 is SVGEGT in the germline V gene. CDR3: CASSYASSGVNVLTF. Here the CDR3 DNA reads TGTGCCAGCAGTTACGCGTCCTCTGGGGTCAACGTCCTGACTTTC.

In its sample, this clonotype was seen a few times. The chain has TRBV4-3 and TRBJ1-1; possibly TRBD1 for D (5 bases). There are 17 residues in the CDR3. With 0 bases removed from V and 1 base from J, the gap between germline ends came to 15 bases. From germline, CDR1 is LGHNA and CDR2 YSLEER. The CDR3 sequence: CASSQEFGGPQNTEAFF. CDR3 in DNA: TGCGCCAGCAGCCAAGAGTTCGGGGGACCGCAGAACACTGAAGCTTTCTTT.

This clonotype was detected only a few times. CDR3 nucleotide sequence: TGTGCCAGCAGTTACGAGGGAAGGGGGCGGTTGACTGAAGCTTTCTTT. Protein product: CASSYEGRGRLTEAFF. J is TRBJ1-1 and V is TRBV6-2 or TRBV6-3, with 7 nucleotides matching TRBD1. Per the germline V gene, CDR1 is MNHEY and CDR2 is SVGEGT. The V and J ends lost 2 bases and 5 bases, in that order; junction bases with no gene match: 11. This CDR3 has 16 amino acids.

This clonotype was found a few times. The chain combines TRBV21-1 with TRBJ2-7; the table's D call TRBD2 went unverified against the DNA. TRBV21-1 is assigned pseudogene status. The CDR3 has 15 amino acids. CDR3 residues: CASSKETERRLEQYF. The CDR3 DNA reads TGTGCCAGCAGCAAAGAGACGGAACGGAGGCTAGAGCAGTACTTC.

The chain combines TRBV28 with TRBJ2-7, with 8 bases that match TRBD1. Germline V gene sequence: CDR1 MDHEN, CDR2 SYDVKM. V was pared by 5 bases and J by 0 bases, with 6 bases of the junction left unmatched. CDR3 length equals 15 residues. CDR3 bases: TGTGCCAGCAGTCCTGGGACAGGACCCTCCTACGAGCAGTACTTC. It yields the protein CASSPGTGPSYEQYF.

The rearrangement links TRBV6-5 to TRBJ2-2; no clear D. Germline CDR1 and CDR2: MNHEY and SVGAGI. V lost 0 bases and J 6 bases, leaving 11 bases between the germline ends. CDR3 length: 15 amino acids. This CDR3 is CASSYSTLGSGELFF. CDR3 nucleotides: TGTGCCAGCAGTTACTCGACGCTAGGGTCCGGGGAGCTGTTTTTT.

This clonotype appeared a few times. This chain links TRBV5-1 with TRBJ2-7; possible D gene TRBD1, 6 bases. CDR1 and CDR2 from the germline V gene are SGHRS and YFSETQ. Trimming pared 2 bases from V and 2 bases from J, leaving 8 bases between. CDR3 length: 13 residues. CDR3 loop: CASSFDRPYEQYF. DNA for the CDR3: TGCGCCAGCAGCTTCGACAGGCCCTACGAGCAGTACTTC.

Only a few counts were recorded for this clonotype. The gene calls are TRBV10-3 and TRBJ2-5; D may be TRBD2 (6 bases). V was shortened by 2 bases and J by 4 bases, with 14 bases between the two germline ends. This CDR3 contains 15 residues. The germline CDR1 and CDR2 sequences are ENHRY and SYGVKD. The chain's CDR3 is CAISEGPEGGETQYF. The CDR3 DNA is TGTGCCATCAGTGAGGGGCCGGAGGGCGGAGAGACCCAGTACTTC.

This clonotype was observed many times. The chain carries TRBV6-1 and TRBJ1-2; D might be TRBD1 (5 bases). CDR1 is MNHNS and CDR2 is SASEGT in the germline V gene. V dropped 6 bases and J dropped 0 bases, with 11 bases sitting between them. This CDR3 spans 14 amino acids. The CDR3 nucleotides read TGTGCCAGCAGCCGGGGCCGGACTAACTATGGCTACACCTTC. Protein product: CASSRGRTNYGYTF.

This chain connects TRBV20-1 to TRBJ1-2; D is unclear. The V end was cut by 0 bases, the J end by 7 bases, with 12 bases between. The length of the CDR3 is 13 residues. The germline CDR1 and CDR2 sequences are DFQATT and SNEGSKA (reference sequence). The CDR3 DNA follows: TGCAGTGCTAGAGATCAAGGTCATCGTGGCTACACCTTC. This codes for CSARDQGHRGYTF.

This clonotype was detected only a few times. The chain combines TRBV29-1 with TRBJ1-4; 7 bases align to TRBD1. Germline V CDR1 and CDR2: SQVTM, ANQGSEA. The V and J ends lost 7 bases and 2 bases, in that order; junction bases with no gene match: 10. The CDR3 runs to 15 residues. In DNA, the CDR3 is TGCAGCGCCAGACAGGGATGGTCGACTAATGAAAAACTGTTTTTT. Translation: CSARQGWSTNEKLFF.

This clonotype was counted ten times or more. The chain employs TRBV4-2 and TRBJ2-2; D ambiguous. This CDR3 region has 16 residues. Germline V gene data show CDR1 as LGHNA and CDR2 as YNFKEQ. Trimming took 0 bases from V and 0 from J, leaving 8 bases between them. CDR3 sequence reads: CASSQDLTSNTGELFF. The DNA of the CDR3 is TGTGCCAGCAGCCAAGATTTGACATCGAACACCGGGGAGCTGTTTTTT.

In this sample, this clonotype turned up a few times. CDR3: CASSQTRVAGAYTDTQYF. DNA of the CDR3: TGTGCCAGCAGCCAAACAAGAGTGGCGGGGGCTTACACAGATACGCAGTATTTT. The V and J genes are TRBV11-1 and TRBJ2-3; D is perhaps TRBD2 (7 bases). The CDR3 covers 18 residues. Germline values: CDR1 SGHAT, CDR2 FQDESV (reference sequence). The ends were cut back, 5 bases at V and 2 bases at J, with 23 bases in the middle.

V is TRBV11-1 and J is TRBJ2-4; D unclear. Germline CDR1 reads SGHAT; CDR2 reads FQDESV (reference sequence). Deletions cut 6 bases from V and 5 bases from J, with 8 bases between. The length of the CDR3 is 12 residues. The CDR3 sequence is CASSLTENIQYF. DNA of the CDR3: TGTGCCAGCAGTTTAACAGAAAACATTCAGTACTTC.

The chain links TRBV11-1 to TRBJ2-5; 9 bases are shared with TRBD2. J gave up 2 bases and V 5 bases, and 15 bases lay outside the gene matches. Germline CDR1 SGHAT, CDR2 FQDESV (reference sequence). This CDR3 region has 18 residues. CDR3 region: CASSVRRTGGGDQETQYF. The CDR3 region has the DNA TGTGCCAGCAGCGTACGACGAACTGGCGGGGGGGATCAAGAGACCCAGTACTTC.

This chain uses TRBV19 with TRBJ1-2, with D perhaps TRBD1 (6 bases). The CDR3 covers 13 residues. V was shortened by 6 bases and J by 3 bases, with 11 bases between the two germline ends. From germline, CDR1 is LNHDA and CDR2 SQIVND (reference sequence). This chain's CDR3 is CASRRQDYYGYTF. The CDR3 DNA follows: TGTGCCAGTAGACGACAGGACTACTATGGCTACACCTTC.

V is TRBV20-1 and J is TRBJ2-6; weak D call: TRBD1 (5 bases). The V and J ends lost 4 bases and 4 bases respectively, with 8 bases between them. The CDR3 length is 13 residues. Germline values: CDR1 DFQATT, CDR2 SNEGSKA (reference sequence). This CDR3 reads CSAKTVGANVLTF. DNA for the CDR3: TGCAGTGCTAAGACAGTGGGGGCCAACGTCCTGACTTTC.